A single sample is the source of the 32 T cell receptor beta chains below, sequenced in a study of OX40 agonist ivuxolimab in advanced cancers. Sequencing used immunoSEQ multiplex PCR; TCRdb keeps in-frame clones, though not all of them. The repertoire holds about 76,000 clones, with 85% to 90% as singletons. Source: CD4+ or CD8+ T cells sorted from blood, taken in a trial of the OX40 agonist ivuxolimab. These receptors came from an adult with an advanced solid tumor such as melanoma, head and neck, liver or kidney cancer.

This chain connects TRBV6-5 to TRBJ2-4; D is uncertain. The V end lost 4 bases, the J end lost 4 bases, and 14 bases lay between the germline ends. From germline, CDR1 is MNHEY and CDR2 SVGAGI. This CDR3 has 15 amino acids. The CDR3 spells CASSSTGDPKNIQYF. The DNA for the CDR3 is TGTGCCAGCAGTTCGACTGGTGACCCAAAAAACATTCAGTACTTC.

J is TRBJ2-3 and V is TRBV11-3, with D perhaps TRBD2 (6 bases). The CDR3 runs 12 residues. V was pared by 6 bases and J by 4 bases, with 8 bases between. CDR1 and CDR2 (germline): SGHNT, YENEEA. CDR3 sequence reads: CASRRGSDTQYF. In DNA, the CDR3 is TGTGCCAGCAGACGGGGGTCAGATACGCAGTATTTT.

The chain links TRBV14 to TRBJ2-7; D unresolved. The CDR3 is 18 residues long. V lost 4 bases and J 2 bases, leaving 24 bases between the germline ends. Germline V gene lookup returns CDR1 SGHDN and CDR2 FVKESK. DNA of the CDR3: TGTGCCAGCAGCCGGGCGAGTAGTTCCCGCGCCGCTACCTACGAGCAGTACTTC. Translating it yields CASSRASSSRAATYEQYF.

The chain has TRBV5-8 and TRBJ2-2; D is ambiguous. This CDR3 spans 15 amino acids. The germline V gene encodes CDR1 SGHTS and CDR2 YDEGEE. V lost 0 bases and J 5 bases, leaving 11 bases between the germline ends. The CDR3 bases are TGTGCCAGCAGCTTGGGTCGATTTCTGACCGGGGAGCTGTTTTTT. This translates into CASSLGRFLTGELFF.

The chain recombines TRBV6-6 with TRBJ1-5, with TRBD1 matching 8 bases. CDR1 and CDR2 (germline): MNHNY, SVGAGI (reference sequence). The CDR3 totals 15 residues. The ends lost 5 bases at V and 7 bases at J; junction bases unmatched: 10. Written as DNA, the CDR3 is TGTGCCAGCAGTACCGGACAGGGTATGTGGCAGCCCCAGCATTTT. Translating gives CASSTGQGMWQPQHF.

This chain connects TRBV19 to TRBJ2-1, with D possibly matching TRBD2 (5 bases). The V gene lost 7 bases and the J gene lost 1 base, with 8 bases spanning the gap. The CDR3 is made up of 13 amino acids. The germline V gene has CDR1 LNHDA and CDR2 SQIVND (reference sequence). CDR3 amino acids: CASKGGSYNEQFF. In nucleotides, the CDR3 is TGTGCCAGTAAGGGCGGGTCCTACAATGAGCAGTTCTTC.

The gene calls are TRBV21-1 and TRBJ2-3. TRBV21-1 is classified as a pseudogene. CDR3 length: 13 amino acids. CDR3 sequence (DNA): TGTGCCAGCAGCGAAGTGGGAAGCGATACGCAGTATTTT. Translating gives CASSEVGSDTQYF.

V gene TRBV10-2 combines with J gene TRBJ1-1; 8 bases fit TRBD1. The CDR3 runs 15 residues. Germline V lookup: CDR1 WSHSY, CDR2 SAAADI. J lost 5 bases, V lost 0 bases, and 5 bases had no gene match. CDR3 nucleotides: TGCGCCAGCAGTGAGTCACGGCAGGGGGCAACTGAAGCTTTCTTT. This codes for CASSESRQGATEAFF.

V usage is TRBV5-6 and J usage is TRBJ1-1; D remains ambiguous. Trimming pared 5 bases from V and 1 base from J, leaving 6 bases between. The germline CDR1 and CDR2 sequences are SGHDT and YYEEEE. The CDR3 is 12 amino acids. For the CDR3, the DNA is TGTGCCAGCAGTCCCGGGAACACTGAAGCTTTCTTT. Protein: CASSPGNTEAFF.

The CDR3 DNA reads TGTGCCAGCAGCCCCGAGGGACTAGCGGGAGGGTCCCACGAGCAGTACTTC. Translating gives CASSPEGLAGGSHEQYF. The rearrangement joins TRBV13 to TRBJ2-7, with 16 bases that match TRBD2. The CDR3 covers 17 residues. The germline V gene has CDR1 PRHDT and CDR2 FYEKMQ (reference sequence). V lost 5 bases to trimming and J lost 5 bases; unmatched junction nucleotides: 9.

The rearrangement uses TRBV6-1 and TRBJ2-1; 13 bases match TRBD2. V dropped 6 bases and J dropped 8; count of bases not matched to a gene: 7. This CDR3 comprises 15 residues. CDR1 and CDR2 from the germline V gene are MNHNS and SASEGT. The CDR3 DNA sequence: TGTGCCAGCAGCGAACTAGCGGGAGGGCCAGATGAGCAGTTCTTC. Residues: CASSELAGGPDEQFF.

The rearrangement joins TRBV5-6 to TRBJ1-3; 8 nucleotides align to TRBD1. Looked up from germline, CDR1 is SGHDT and CDR2 is YYEEEE. The length of the CDR3 is 14 residues. The trim removed 4 bases at V and 3 bases at J, leaving 3 bases unmatched. In DNA form, the CDR3 reads TGTGCCAGCAGCGGACAGGGAGGTGGAAACACCATATATTTT. Translation gives CASSGQGGGNTIYF.

This sequence joins TRBV27 and TRBJ2-7; the D is unclear. Trimming stripped 3 bases from V and 4 bases from J, with 10 bases between. This CDR3 spans 13 amino acids. CDR1 and CDR2 from the germline V gene are MNHEY and SMNVEV (reference sequence). As DNA, the CDR3 is TGTGCCAGCAGTTTTGTGGTTGGGTACGAGCAGTACTTC. It is translated as CASSFVVGYEQYF.

The CDR3 sequence is CASSPGRESGNTIYF. The CDR3 nucleotides read TGTGCCAGCTCACCAGGCAGGGAGTCTGGAAACACCATATATTTT. The J gene is TRBJ1-3, the V gene TRBV18; tentative D call: TRBD1 (5 bases). The CDR3 has 15 amino acids. V was pared by 2 bases and J by 1 base, with 9 bases between. Germline lookup yields CDR1 KGHSH and CDR2 LQKENI.

The chain recombines TRBV28 with TRBJ2-1; 7 bases match TRBD2. The germline gives CDR1 MDHEN, CDR2 SYDVKM. The CDR3 loop spans 17 amino acids. After removal of 0 bases from V and 0 bases from J, the junction contained 5 bases not matched to a gene. For the CDR3, the DNA is TGTGCCAGCAGTTTATGGTTAGCGGGTCTCTCCTACAATGAGCAGTTCTTC. Translating gives CASSLWLAGLSYNEQFF.

CDR3 DNA: TGTGCCAGCGGCCGGGACAGCATTAATGAAAAACTGTTTTTT. Translating it yields CASGRDSINEKLFF. J is TRBJ1-4 and V is TRBV6-6; 7 bases fit TRBD1. CDR3 size: 14 residues. The J segment lost 4 bases and the V segment lost 8 bases, leaving 7 bases of the junction unmatched. Germline V CDR1 and CDR2: MNHNY, SVGAGI (reference sequence).

CDR3 protein: CASSRDSNQPQHF. CDR3 nucleotides: TGTGCCAGCAGCCGGGACAGCAATCAGCCCCAGCATTTT. V is TRBV7-3 and J is TRBJ1-5; the D gene is possibly TRBD1 (5 bases). V lost 5 bases, J lost 1 base, and 6 bases lay in between. In germline, CDR1 is SGHTA, CDR2 FQGTGA. The CDR3 extends over 13 amino acids.

This clone was counted a few times. V gene TRBV2 combines with J gene TRBJ2-7; the D is unclear. The V gene's germline CDR1 is SNHLY and CDR2 FYNNEI. This CDR3 region has 15 residues. Trimming cost V 0 bases and J 0 bases, with 9 bases left between them. CDR3 DNA: TGTGCCAGCAGTGAAGCCTACTCGGACTCCTACGAGCAGTACTTC. This sequence encodes CASSEAYSDSYEQYF.

The chain recombines TRBV5-1 with TRBJ2-7; TRBD2 might be the D (6 bases). Germline assignment: CDR1 SGHRS and CDR2 YFSETQ. Trimming left V 4 bases short and J 4 bases short, with 18 bases between. The CDR3 loop spans 15 amino acids. CDR3 residues: CASSRDSGVLYEQYF. CDR3 DNA sequence: TGCGCCAGCAGCCGGGATAGCGGAGTGCTATACGAGCAGTACTTC. The full variable domain, rest sourced from reference TRBV5-1 and TRBJ2-7, is KAGVTQTPRYLIKTRGQQVTLSCSPISGHRSVSWYQQTPGQGLQFLFEYFSETQRNKGNFPGRFSGRQFSNSRSEMNVSTLELGDSALYLCASSRDSGVLYEQYFGPGTRLTVT.

This CDR3 is CASSPYRGNNEKLFF. CDR3 nucleotide sequence: TGTGCCAGCAGCCCCTACCGGGGAAATAATGAAAAACTGTTTTTT. This chain links TRBV5-4 with TRBJ1-4; D uncertain. Germline V lookup: CDR1 SGHNT, CDR2 YYREEE (reference sequence). This CDR3 contains 15 residues. The V and J ends lost 4 bases and 4 bases respectively, with 14 bases between them.

This chain connects TRBV28 to TRBJ2-5, with 10 bases fitting TRBD2. This CDR3 comprises 15 residues. The ends lost 4 bases at V and 5 bases at J; junction bases unmatched: 7. Germline V gives CDR1 MDHEN, CDR2 SYDVKM. CDR3 in amino acids: CASSSSGLAFETQYF. In DNA form, the CDR3 reads TGTGCCAGCAGTTCATCGGGACTAGCGTTTGAGACCCAGTACTTC. The full variable domain, with the rest looked up from reference TRBV28 and TRBJ2-5, is DVKVTQSSRYLVKRTGEKVFLECVQDMDHENMFWYRQDPGLGLRLIYFSYDVKMKEKGDIPEGYSVSREKKERFSLILESASTNQTSMYLCASSSSGLAFETQYFGPGTRLLVL.

The V gene is TRBV10-3, the J gene TRBJ1-1, with D perhaps TRBD1 (5 bases). CDR1 and CDR2 (germline): ENHRY, SYGVKD. The CDR3 totals 13 residues. The V end lost 5 bases, the J end lost 1 base, and 8 bases lay between the germline ends. The CDR3 here is CAISKTENTEAFF. The CDR3 DNA is TGTGCCATCAGTAAGACAGAGAACACTGAAGCTTTCTTT.

The chain employs TRBV28 and TRBJ1-2; no firm D call. Trimming pared 6 bases from V and 0 bases from J, leaving 2 bases between. Germline CDR1 reads MDHEN; CDR2 reads SYDVKM. This CDR3 comprises 11 residues. CDR3 region: CASRSNYGYTF. CDR3 nucleotide sequence: TGTGCCAGCAGATCTAACTATGGCTACACCTTC.

This clone was observed a few times. The V call is TRBV18, the J call TRBJ2-3, with D unclear. The CDR3 extends over 13 amino acids. Germline CDR1 reads KGHSH; CDR2 reads LQKENI. Trimming left V 0 bases short and J 0 bases short, with 1 base between. The CDR3 DNA follows: TGTGCCAGCTCACCACCTAGCACAGATACGCAGTATTTT. It is translated as CASSPPSTDTQYF.

The rearrangement uses TRBV27 and TRBJ2-3, with D perhaps being TRBD1 or TRBD2 (6 bases each). V shed 1 base and J shed 3 bases, with 11 bases lying between them. The germline V gene has CDR1 MNHEY and CDR2 SMNVEV (reference sequence). This CDR3 region has 15 residues. DNA of the CDR3: TGTGCCAGCAGTTTATACGGGGGCGAAACAGATACGCAGTATTTT. Its protein is CASSLYGGETDTQYF.

The chain couples TRBV6-1 to TRBJ2-1, with D maybe TRBD1 (6 bases). CDR1 MNHNS and CDR2 SASEGT come from the germline V gene. This CDR3 contains 13 residues. V was cut by 10 bases and J by 0 bases, with 10 bases left in between. The CDR3: CANRQASYNEQFF. The CDR3 bases are TGTGCCAACAGACAGGCCTCCTACAATGAGCAGTTCTTC.

The rearrangement uses TRBV5-1 and TRBJ2-7, with 11 bases lining up with TRBD2. This CDR3 has 17 residues. J lost 5 bases, V lost 0 bases, and 10 bases had no gene match. The germline V gene encodes CDR1 SGHRS and CDR2 YFSETQ. CDR3 bases: TGCGCCAGCAGCTTGGTGTTAGCGGGAGGGCCAGGCAACGAGCAGTACTTC. This encodes CASSLVLAGGPGNEQYF. Full variable domain (remainder filled in from reference TRBV5-1 and TRBJ2-7): KAGVTQTPRYLIKTRGQQVTLSCSPISGHRSVSWYQQTPGQGLQFLFEYFSETQRNKGNFPGRFSGRQFSNSRSEMNVSTLELGDSALYLCASSLVLAGGPGNEQYFGPGTRLTVT.

The V call is TRBV4-1, the J call TRBJ1-1, with D unresolved. Trimming removed 1 base from V and 10 bases from J, with 13 bases in between. CDR1 MGHRA and CDR2 YSYEKL come from the germline V gene. The CDR3 has 13 amino acids. The CDR3 coding sequence is TGCGCCAGCAGCCAAGGGACGCCCTCAGGAGCTTTCTTT. Protein sequence: CASSQGTPSGAFF.

The V gene is TRBV13, the J gene TRBJ2-1, with 8 nucleotides matching TRBD1. The germline V gene has CDR1 PRHDT and CDR2 FYEKMQ (reference sequence). The CDR3 runs 14 residues. Trimming took 1 base from V and 7 from J; bases not matched to a gene: 3. The CDR3 sequence: CASSLAGQGNEQFF. Here the CDR3 DNA reads TGTGCCAGCAGCTTAGCTGGACAGGGTAATGAGCAGTTCTTC.

The chain recombines TRBV4-1 with TRBJ2-3; 7 nucleotides line up with TRBD1. The CDR3 is 14 residues long. With V trimmed by 4 bases and J by 6 bases, 7 bases remained unmatched. Germline lookup yields CDR1 MGHRA and CDR2 YSYEKL. As DNA, the CDR3 is TGCGCCAGCAGCCCCGAGGGGGCCCTGGATACGCAGTATTTT. Its protein product is CASSPEGALDTQYF.

This clone showed up just once. This chain links TRBV5-1 with TRBJ2-6, with 7 bases lining up with TRBD1. This CDR3 contains 17 residues. V shed 2 bases and J 0 bases; nucleotides not matched to a gene: 5. Germline V gene data show CDR1 as SGHRS and CDR2 as YFSETQ. The CDR3 bases are TGCGCCAGCAGCTTAGGGGACAGTAGCTCTGGGGCCAACGTCCTGACTTTC. This codes for CASSLGDSSSGANVLTF.

This clone came up once. The chain carries TRBV7-2 and TRBJ1-3; tentatively, D is TRBD1 (5 bases). There are 18 residues in the CDR3. Germline values: CDR1 SGHTA, CDR2 FQGNSA. Trimming took off 4 bases at V and 6 bases at J, with 25 bases between the two ends. The CDR3 DNA follows: TGTGCCAGCAGCTACAACTTCCGGGGCGCCCAACGAGAAAACACCATATATTTT. This gives the protein CASSYNFRGAQRENTIYF.